The clone carrying this TCR beta chain was detected ten times or more. The antigen is not known. This sample is drawn from a study of T-cell reconstitution after alpha-beta-depleted transplantation in children. Study-wide results and limits: Surviving recipient cells, namely T cells and thymic progenitors, were the source of high day-60 TCRbeta diversity in some patients. Several hundred expanded graft clones reportedly were the source of alpha-beta T cells about two months after transplant.

Looked up from germline, CDR1 is SGHRS and CDR2 is YFSETQ. The CDR3 is 16 residues long. V gave up 0 bases and J gave up 3 bases; unmatched junction bases: 4. Construction of the TCRbeta library involved unique molecular identifiers. TCRdb called the PCR reads again in MiXCR, with one record for every CDR3 protein. The sample has 700,000 or so distinct CDR3 sequences, over 10% seen once; the top ten hold around 0.76%. The TCR originated in a girl aged 2 to 9 with congenital amegakaryocytic thrombocytopenia, due to receive a stem cell transplant. The sample was PBMCs, taken before TCRalphabeta/CD19-depleted stem cell transplant. This rearrangement joins TRBV5-1 to TRBJ2-1; 9 nucleotides align to TRBD2. The CDR3 spells CASSLGLAGIYNEQFF. CDR3 coding DNA: TGCGCCAGCAGCTTGGGGCTAGCGGGAATCTACAATGAGCAGTTCTTC.